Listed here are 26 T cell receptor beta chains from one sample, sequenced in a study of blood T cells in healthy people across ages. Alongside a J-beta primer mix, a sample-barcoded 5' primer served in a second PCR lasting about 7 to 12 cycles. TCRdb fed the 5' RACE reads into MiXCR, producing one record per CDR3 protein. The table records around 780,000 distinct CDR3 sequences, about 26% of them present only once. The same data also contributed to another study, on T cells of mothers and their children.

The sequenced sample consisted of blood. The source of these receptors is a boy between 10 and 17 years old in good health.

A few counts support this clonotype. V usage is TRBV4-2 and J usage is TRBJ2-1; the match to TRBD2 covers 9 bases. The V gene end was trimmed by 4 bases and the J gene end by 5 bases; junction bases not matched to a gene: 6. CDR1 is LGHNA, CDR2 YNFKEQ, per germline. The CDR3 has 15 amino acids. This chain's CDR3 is CASSPGGGGNNEQFF. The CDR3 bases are TGTGCCAGCAGCCCAGGCGGGGGGGGAAACAATGAGCAGTTCTTC.

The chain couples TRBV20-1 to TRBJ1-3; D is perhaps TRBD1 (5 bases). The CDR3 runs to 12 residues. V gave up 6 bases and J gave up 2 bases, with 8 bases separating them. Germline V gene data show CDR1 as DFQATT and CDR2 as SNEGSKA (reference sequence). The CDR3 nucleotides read TGCAGTGCCAGGGACGCTGGAAACACCATATATTTT. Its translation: CSARDAGNTIYF.

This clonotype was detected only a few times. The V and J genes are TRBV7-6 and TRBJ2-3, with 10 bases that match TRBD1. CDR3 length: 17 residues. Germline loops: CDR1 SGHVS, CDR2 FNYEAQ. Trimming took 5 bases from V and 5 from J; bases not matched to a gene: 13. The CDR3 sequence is CASSPRTGGRGKDTQYF. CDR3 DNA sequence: TGTGCCAGCAGCCCGAGGACAGGGGGGCGTGGGAAAGATACGCAGTATTTT.

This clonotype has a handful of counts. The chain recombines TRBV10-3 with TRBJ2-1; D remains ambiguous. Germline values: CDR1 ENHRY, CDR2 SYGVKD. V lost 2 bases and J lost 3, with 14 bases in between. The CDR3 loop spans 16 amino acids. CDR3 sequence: CAISELAAGLYNEQFF. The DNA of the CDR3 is TGTGCCATCAGTGAGCTGGCGGCTGGTCTCTACAATGAGCAGTTCTTC.

In DNA form, the CDR3 reads TGTGCCAGCAGTCAATCGGGCTACCCAGCCTACGAGCAGTACTTC. This encodes CASSQSGYPAYEQYF. The rearrangement joins TRBV4-2 to TRBJ2-7; unclear D gene. V was cut by 6 bases and J by 2 bases, with 17 bases left in between. This CDR3 is built from 15 residues. The germline V gene encodes CDR1 LGHNA and CDR2 YNFKEQ.

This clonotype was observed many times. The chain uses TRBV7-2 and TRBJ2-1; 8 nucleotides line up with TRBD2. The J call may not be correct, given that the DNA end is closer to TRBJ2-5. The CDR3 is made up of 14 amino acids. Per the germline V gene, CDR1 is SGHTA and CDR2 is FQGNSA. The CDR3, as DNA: TGTGCCAGCACCTTTAGCGGGGCCCAAGAGACCCAGTACTTC. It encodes CASTFSGAQETQYF.

This chain's CDR3 is CASSPQVSDKREKLFF. In DNA, the CDR3 is TGTGCCAGCAGTCCCCAGGTGTCGGACAAGAGGGAAAAACTGTTTTTT. The J gene is TRBJ1-4, the V gene TRBV12-3 or TRBV12-4; maybe TRBD1 (5 bases). V was trimmed by 5 bases and J by 8 bases, leaving 21 bases between them. The CDR3 length is 16 residues.

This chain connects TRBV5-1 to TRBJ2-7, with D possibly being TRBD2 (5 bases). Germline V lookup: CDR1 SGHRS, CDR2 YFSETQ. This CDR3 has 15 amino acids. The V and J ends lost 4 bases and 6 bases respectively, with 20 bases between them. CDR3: CASSVAGIARREQYF. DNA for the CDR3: TGCGCCAGCAGCGTCGCCGGGATCGCCCGGCGCGAGCAGTACTTC.

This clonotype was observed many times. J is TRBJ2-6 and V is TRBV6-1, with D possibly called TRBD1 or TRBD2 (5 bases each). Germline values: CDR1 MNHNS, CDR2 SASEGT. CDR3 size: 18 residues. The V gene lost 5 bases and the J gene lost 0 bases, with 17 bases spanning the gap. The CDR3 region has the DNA TGTGCCAGCAGTAGCCCCCCCGGGACCACCTCTGGGGCCAACGTCCTGACTTTC. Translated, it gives CASSSPPGTTSGANVLTF.

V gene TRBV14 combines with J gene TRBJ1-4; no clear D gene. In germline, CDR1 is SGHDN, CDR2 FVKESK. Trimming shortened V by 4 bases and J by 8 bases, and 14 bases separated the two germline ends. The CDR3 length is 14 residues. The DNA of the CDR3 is TGTGCCAGCAGCCCTCGGACGGTTGGAGAAAAACTGTTTTTT. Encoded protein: CASSPRTVGEKLFF.

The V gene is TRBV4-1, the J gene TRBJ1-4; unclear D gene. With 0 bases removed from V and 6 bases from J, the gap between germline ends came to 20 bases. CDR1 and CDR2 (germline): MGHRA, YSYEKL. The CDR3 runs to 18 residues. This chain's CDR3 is CASSQDYPAGRADEKLFF. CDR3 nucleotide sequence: TGCGCCAGCAGCCAAGATTACCCCGCGGGCCGGGCGGATGAAAAACTGTTTTTT.

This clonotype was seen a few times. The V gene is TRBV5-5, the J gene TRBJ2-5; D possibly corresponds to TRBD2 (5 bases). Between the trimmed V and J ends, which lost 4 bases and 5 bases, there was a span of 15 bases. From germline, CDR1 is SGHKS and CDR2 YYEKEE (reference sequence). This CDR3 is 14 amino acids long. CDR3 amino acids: CASSRGRGWETQYF. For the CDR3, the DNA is TGTGCCAGCAGCCGCGGGCGCGGGTGGGAGACCCAGTACTTC.

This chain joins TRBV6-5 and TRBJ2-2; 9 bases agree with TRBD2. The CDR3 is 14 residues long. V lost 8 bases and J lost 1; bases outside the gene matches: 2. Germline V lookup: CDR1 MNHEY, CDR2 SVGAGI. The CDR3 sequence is CASLTSGNTGELFF. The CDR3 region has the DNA TGTGCCAGCCTGACTAGCGGGAACACCGGGGAGCTGTTTTTT.

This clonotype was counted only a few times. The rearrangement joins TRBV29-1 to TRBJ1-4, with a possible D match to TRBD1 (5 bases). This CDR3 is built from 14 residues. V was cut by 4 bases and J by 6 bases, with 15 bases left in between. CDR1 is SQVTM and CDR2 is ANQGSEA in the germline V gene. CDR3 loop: CSVVFGTGDEKLFF. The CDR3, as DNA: TGCAGCGTTGTCTTCGGGACGGGTGATGAAAAACTGTTTTTT.

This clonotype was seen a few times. The CDR3 bases are TGTGCCAGCAGTTATCCCACTCCTCCTGGCTCCTACAATGAGCAGTTCTTC. Translating gives CASSYPTPPGSYNEQFF. This chain uses TRBV6-5 with TRBJ2-1; unclear D gene. The CDR3 totals 17 residues. V gave up 3 bases and J gave up 0 bases, with 15 bases separating them. Germline-derived CDR1 and CDR2 are MNHEY and SVGAGI.

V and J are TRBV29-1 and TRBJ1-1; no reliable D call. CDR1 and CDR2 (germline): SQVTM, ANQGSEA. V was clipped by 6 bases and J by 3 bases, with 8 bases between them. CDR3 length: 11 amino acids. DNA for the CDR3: TGCAGCGTCGGACGAGACACTGAAGCTTTCTTT. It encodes CSVGRDTEAFF.

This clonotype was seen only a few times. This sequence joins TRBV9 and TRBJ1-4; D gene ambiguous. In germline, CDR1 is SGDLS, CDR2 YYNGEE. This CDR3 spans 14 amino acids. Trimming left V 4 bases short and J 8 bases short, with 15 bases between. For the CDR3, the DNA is TGTGCCAGCAGCATAGCCTTAAACGGGGAAAAACTGTTTTTT. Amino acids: CASSIALNGEKLFF.

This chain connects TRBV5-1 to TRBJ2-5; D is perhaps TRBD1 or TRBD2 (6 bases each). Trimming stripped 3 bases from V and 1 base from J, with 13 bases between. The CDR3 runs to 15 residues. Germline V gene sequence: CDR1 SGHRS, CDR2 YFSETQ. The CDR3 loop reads CASSWRDTAQETQYF. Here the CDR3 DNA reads TGCGCCAGCAGCTGGCGGGACACAGCCCAAGAGACCCAGTACTTC.

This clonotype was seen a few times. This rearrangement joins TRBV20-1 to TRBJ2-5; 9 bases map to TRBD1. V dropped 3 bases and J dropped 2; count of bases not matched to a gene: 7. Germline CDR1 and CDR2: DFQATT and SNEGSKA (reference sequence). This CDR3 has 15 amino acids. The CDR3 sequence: CSARQTGTGQETQYF. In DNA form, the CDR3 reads TGCAGTGCTAGGCAAACCGGGACAGGGCAAGAGACCCAGTACTTC.

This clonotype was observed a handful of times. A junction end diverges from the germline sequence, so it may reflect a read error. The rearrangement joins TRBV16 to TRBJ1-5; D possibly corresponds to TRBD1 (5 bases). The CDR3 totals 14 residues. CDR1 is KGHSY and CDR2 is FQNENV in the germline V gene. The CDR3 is CASNQSWGGQPQHF. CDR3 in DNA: TGTGCCAGCAACCAATCGTGGGGGGGTCAGCCCCAGCATTTT.

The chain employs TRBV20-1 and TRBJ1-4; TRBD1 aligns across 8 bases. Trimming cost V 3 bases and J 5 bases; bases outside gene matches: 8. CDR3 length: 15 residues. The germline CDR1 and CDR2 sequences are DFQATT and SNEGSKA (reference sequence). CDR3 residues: CSASPRGRKNEKLFF. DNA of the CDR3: TGCAGTGCTAGCCCCAGGGGGCGGAAAAATGAAAAACTGTTTTTT.

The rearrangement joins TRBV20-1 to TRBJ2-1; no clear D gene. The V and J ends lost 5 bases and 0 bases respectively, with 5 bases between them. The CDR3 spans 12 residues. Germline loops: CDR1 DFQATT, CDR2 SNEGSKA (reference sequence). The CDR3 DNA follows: TGCAGTGCTCCCAGCTCCTACAATGAGCAGTTCTTC. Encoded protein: CSAPSSYNEQFF.

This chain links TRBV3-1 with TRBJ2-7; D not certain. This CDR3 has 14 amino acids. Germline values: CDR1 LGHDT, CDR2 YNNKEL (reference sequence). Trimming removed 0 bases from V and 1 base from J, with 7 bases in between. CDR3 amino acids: CASSQDPTSYEQYF. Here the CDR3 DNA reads TGTGCCAGCAGCCAAGATCCAACATCCTACGAGCAGTACTTC.

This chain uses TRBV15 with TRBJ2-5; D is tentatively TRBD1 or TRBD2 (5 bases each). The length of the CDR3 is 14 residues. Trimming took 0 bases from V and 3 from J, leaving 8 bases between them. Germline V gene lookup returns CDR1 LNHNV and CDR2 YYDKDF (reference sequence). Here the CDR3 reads CATSRDGGKETQYF. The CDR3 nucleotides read TGTGCCACCAGCAGAGATGGGGGAAAAGAGACCCAGTACTTC.

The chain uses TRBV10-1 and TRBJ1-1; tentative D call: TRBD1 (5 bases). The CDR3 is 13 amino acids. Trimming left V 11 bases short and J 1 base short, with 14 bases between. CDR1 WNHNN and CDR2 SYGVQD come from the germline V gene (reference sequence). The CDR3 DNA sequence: TGCGCCCGGGCCGACAGTCCGAACACTGAAGCTTTCTTT. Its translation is CARADSPNTEAFF.

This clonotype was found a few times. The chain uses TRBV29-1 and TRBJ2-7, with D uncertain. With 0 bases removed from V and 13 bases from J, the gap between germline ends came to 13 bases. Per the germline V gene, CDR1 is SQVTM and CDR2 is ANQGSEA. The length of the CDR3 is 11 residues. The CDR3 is CSVEDLQKTYF. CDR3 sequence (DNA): TGCAGCGTTGAAGATCTTCAAAAGACCTACTTC.